The source of this T cell receptor (beta chain) is a study of monozygotic twins with inflammatory bowel disease. Study-wide results and caveats: Researchers were unable to tell different T cell subtypes apart. TCRbeta diversity (inverse Simpson) was lower in IBD patients than in healthy co-twins.

Regarding this clonotype: No antigen is known for it.

In germline, CDR1 is DFQATT, CDR2 SNEGSKA (reference sequence). The CDR3 covers 14 residues. TCRdb reprocessed the 5' RACE reads and keeps a single row for each CDR3 protein, giving no DNA. The sample has 300,000 to 450,000 distinct CDR3 sequences; the top ten hold about 2.5%. The material sequenced was blood. The origin of this receptor is a human donor with ulcerative colitis or Crohn's disease, or a healthy co-twin of an affected twin (not recorded which). J is TRBJ2-1 and V is TRBV20-1; the D gene TCRdb calls, TRBD2, cannot be checked with no DNA. The chain's CDR3 is CSAESGGDYNEQFF.